This passage covers 10 T cell receptor beta chains from one sample sequenced in a study of radiotherapy plus CTLA-4 blockade in lung cancer (dated by TCRdb to 2017 to 2018). The method behind the library was the immunoSEQ multiplex PCR assay. Entries here come from immuneACCESS through TCRdb and include only in-frame sequences with V and J called. Some clones fail to appear in such tables; in the studies checked, an unresolved V gene covers under half of the shortfall, and the cause of the remainder is unknown. The sample data list some 92,000 clones, and about 81% of these were observed just once. Clones ranked in the top ten supply 3.4% of the sample. Sample: peripheral blood, taken from a patient treated with radiotherapy plus ipilimumab. Receptors were obtained from a human donor with non-small cell lung cancer who had a partial response to radiotherapy plus ipilimumab.

The chain recombines TRBV2 with TRBJ2-2; D unclear. Between the trimmed V and J ends, which lost 4 bases and 3 bases, there was a span of 15 bases. The CDR3 extends over 16 amino acids. The V gene's germline CDR1 is SNHLY and CDR2 FYNNEI. CDR3: CASSGPTGVDTGELFF. The CDR3 DNA sequence: TGTGCCAGCAGTGGCCCTACTGGAGTCGACACCGGGGAGCTGTTTTTT.

The rearrangement joins TRBV6-5 to TRBJ1-3, with D tentatively TRBD1 (5 bases). Between the trimmed V and J ends, which lost 4 bases and 3 bases, there was a span of 16 bases. CDR1 and CDR2 (germline): MNHEY, SVGAGI. The CDR3 is 16 amino acids. CDR3 coding DNA: TGTGCCAGCAGTTCCTCCGGACGGGGGATTGGAAACACCATATATTTT. Its translation is CASSSSGRGIGNTIYF.

V and J are TRBV30 and TRBJ1-6, with 9 bases that match TRBD1. Germline CDR1 GTSNPN, CDR2 SVGIG (reference sequence). V lost 3 bases to trimming and J lost 9 bases; unmatched junction nucleotides: 6. The CDR3 extends over 14 amino acids. The CDR3 is CAWRGTGIGSPLHF. The CDR3 DNA reads as TGTGCCTGGAGAGGGACAGGGATCGGTTCACCCCTCCACTTT.

This clone showed up just a few times. This rearrangement joins TRBV28 to TRBJ2-5, with D maybe TRBD2 (5 bases). V shed 5 bases and J shed 5 bases, with 15 bases lying between them. Germline V lookup: CDR1 MDHEN, CDR2 SYDVKM. The CDR3 has 14 residues. The CDR3 sequence is CASSPGGQEETQYF. CDR3 DNA: TGTGCCAGCAGTCCTGGCGGGCAGGAGGAGACCCAGTACTTC.

The genes are TRBV4-1 and TRBJ1-6; D is ambiguous. Trimming pared 9 bases from V and 10 bases from J, leaving 16 bases between. Looked up from germline, CDR1 is MGHRA and CDR2 is YSYEKL. This CDR3 spans 13 amino acids. The CDR3 bases are TGCGCCAGTGCTTTCGAGGGTTTGTCACCCCTCCACTTT. Translated: CASAFEGLSPLHF.

Only a few counts were recorded for this clone. This chain uses TRBV7-9 with TRBJ2-7; the D is unclear. Trimming removed 5 bases at V and 2 bases at J, with 10 bases between. Germline assignment: CDR1 SEHNR and CDR2 FQNEAQ (reference sequence). This CDR3 contains 13 residues. The CDR3: CASSLDQAYEQYF. CDR3 DNA: TGTGCCAGCAGCCTAGACCAGGCCTACGAGCAGTACTTC.

The chain links TRBV6-1 to TRBJ2-1; 8 bases map to TRBD2. The CDR3 contains 14 residues. CDR1 MNHNS and CDR2 SASEGT come from the germline V gene. V shed 5 bases, J shed 9 bases, and the junction held 9 bases outside the gene matches. CDR3 sequence reads: CASSRLVSGSEQFF. The CDR3 region has the DNA TGTGCCAGCAGTCGGCTGGTGAGCGGGAGTGAGCAGTTCTTC.

The V call is TRBV7-9, the J call TRBJ2-3, with D unresolved. The V and J ends lost 5 bases and 4 bases respectively, with 10 bases between them. The CDR3 runs to 13 residues. The germline gives CDR1 SEHNR, CDR2 FQNEAQ (reference sequence). The chain's CDR3 is CASSRASPDTQYF. In DNA form, the CDR3 reads TGTGCCAGCAGCAGAGCGTCCCCAGATACGCAGTATTTT.

The chain recombines TRBV7-2 with TRBJ1-2; D is undetermined. The length of the CDR3 is 13 residues. Germline V gene lookup returns CDR1 SGHTA and CDR2 FQGNSA. Trimming shortened V by 5 bases and J by 8 bases, and 15 bases separated the two germline ends. The CDR3 loop reads CASSPTHSWGYTF. DNA of the CDR3: TGTGCCAGCAGCCCGACCCATAGCTGGGGCTACACCTTC.

The chain couples TRBV6-1 to TRBJ2-1; 8 bases fit TRBD1. V shed 4 bases, J shed 10 bases, and the junction held 6 bases outside the gene matches. Germline CDR1 and CDR2: MNHNS and SASEGT. The CDR3 totals 13 residues. In DNA, the CDR3 is TGTGCCAGCAGTGCACGACAGGGGAGCGAGCAGTTCTTC. It translates to CASSARQGSEQFF.